This TCR beta chain appears in the sequencing data of a study of blood T cell repertoires in COVID-19. On the study more broadly: The United States, Italy and Spain were the sources of the acute and convalescent COVID-19 samples. The cDNA or gDNA used as material had been derived from T cells, B-cell-depleted T cells, or PBMCs.

After removal of 4 bases from V and 8 bases from J, the junction contained 11 bases not matched to a gene. This CDR3 spans 15 amino acids. CDR1 is SGHRS, CDR2 YFSETQ, per germline. Methods used by the authors: Estimated nucleated cell counts came from reference gene primer amplification. Using immunoSEQ multiplex PCR, the repertoire was profiled, and TCRdb retains in-frame clones only, with some absent. The V and J calls and the clone size are those of that table, but D and trimming were determined from the DNA. The table has over 85,000 clones, 75% to 85% seen once. The V call is TRBV5-1, the J call TRBJ2-1; 8 bases match TRBD2. Sequenced material: peripheral blood. The receptor comes from an older man with acute or convalescent COVID-19. This CDR3 is CASSPRTSSSHEQFF. CDR3 DNA: TGCGCCAGCAGCCCTCGGACTAGCAGCAGCCATGAGCAGTTCTTC.